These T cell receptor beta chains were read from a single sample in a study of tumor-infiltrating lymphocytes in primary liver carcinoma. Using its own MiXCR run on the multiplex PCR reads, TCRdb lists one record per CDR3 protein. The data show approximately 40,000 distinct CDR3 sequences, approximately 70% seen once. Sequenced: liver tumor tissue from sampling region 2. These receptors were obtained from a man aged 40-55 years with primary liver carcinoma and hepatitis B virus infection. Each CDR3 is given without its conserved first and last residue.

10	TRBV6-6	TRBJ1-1	ARSWASTEAF
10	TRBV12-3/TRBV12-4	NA	ASSRESGTQY
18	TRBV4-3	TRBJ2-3	ASSQDLPSGTSGRADTQY
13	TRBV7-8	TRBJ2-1	ASSPSGMGDNEQF
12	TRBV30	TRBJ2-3	AWGGPSSTDTQY
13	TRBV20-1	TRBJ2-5	SATPLPGGGETQY
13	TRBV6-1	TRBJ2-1	ASGVEGVSYNEQF
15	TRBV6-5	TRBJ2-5	VSSYSSSGGSQETQY
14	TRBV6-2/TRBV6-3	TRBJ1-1	AGSYSLVYHHTEVF
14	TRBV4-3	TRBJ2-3	VSSQRLAGVVDTQY
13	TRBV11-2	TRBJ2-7	DSSLRWTGESKQY
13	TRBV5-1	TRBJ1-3	ASKTGANFGNTIY
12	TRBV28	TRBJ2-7	TSSLGQFAGERY
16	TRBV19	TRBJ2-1	ASSIVGTSGLSYNEQF
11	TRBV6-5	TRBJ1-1	ASGSLVAPEVF
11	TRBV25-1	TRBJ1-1	ASKSGSLPEAF
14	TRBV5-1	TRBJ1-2	ASSSSPWGREGGHT
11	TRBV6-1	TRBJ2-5	ASGWDCDQTQY
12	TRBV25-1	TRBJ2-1	ASCETSAYHEQF
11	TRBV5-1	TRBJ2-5	ASSLLLTETQY
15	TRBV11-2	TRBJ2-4	AGSLDTNGIAKNIQY
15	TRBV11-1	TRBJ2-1	ASRSRDRSSSCNELF
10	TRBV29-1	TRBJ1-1	SVRSGHLEAF
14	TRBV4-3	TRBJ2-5	ASSRGEGRELEKQY
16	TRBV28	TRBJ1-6	ASQPGTGGETENSPLH
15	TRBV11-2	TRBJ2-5	ANSLRLAGESSETQY
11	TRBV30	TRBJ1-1	ARSGDRRAEAF
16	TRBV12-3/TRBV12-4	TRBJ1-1	ASSPDSPAQWMNTEAF
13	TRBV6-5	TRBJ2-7	ASTPQGDSYYEQY
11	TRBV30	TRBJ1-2	AWTGHDDYGYT
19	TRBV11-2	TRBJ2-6	ASSMRGVRGISLSGANVLT
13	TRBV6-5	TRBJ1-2	ASSEVGGQGSSYT
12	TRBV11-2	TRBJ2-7	AGNSNRNSYEQY
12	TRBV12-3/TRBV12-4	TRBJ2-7	GSSLRRGLYEQY
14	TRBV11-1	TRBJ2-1	ANSLASIFQYNVQF
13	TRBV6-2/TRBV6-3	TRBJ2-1	ASTEPGQGAMEQF
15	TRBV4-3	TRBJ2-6	ASSQDGSGRGVNVLT
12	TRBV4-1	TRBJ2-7	ASNLLGVGDEQY
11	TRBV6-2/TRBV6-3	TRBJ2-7	ASLRDRAHEQY
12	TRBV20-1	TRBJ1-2	STRDLTGLESYT
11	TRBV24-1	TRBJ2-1	ATMRGTSEMQF
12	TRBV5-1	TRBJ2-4	ASSLGVTKNIQY
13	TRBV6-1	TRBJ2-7	ASNVSASGFYEQY
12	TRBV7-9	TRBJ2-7	TSSHRDRNYEQY
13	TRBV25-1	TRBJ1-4	ASSESGRGGEKLF
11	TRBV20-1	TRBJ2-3	SASVISSATRY
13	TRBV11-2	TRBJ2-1	ASSLDREGYNEHF
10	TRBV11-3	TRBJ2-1	ESSLNANEQF